A single T cell receptor beta chain is shown here with its context. What it recognizes is unknown. The sample belongs to a study of cytomegalovirus exposure and HLA in healthy donors. Whole-study results and caveats: Both high specificity and high sensitivity reportedly marked the classifier's diagnosis of cytomegalovirus status. Listed as cytomegalovirus-associated were about 160 TCR beta chains. A few CMV-associated chains were confirmed in vitro to be specific for CMV antigens.

This table comes from immunoSEQ multiplex PCR, and its TCRdb copy is limited to in-frame clones, with some not included. The sample holds approximately 56,000 clones, about 92% seen once. Germline V gene lookup returns CDR1 SGHRS and CDR2 YFSETQ. This CDR3 spans 15 amino acids. Between the trimmed V and J ends, which lost 2 bases and 5 bases, there was a span of 13 bases. The receptor comes from a man aged 18 to 30 in good health and CMV-seronegative. The sample was PBMCs. V and J are TRBV5-1 and TRBJ1-4; D remains ambiguous. CDR3 bases: TGCGCCAGCAGCTTATTTGGGCAGCACAATGAAAAACTGTTTTTT. Translated, it gives CASSLFGQHNEKLFF.